This T cell receptor beta chain was profiled in a study of T cell changes during pregnancy in multiple sclerosis. Trimming took 5 bases from V and 0 from J, leaving 11 bases between them. Germline lookup yields CDR1 SEHNR and CDR2 FQNEAQ (reference sequence). The CDR3 extends over 15 amino acids. The data were produced by immunoSEQ multiplex PCR, yet TCRdb's version contains in-frame clones alone and is incomplete. The sample shows approximately 37,000 clones, about 88% of them seen only once. The receptor comes from a female donor with multiple sclerosis, enrolled in a pregnancy study. The gene calls are TRBV7-9 and TRBJ2-1, with a weak D call TRBD2 (6 bases). Source: CD8+ T cells from peripheral blood mononuclear cells, taken in the first trimester of pregnancy. The CDR3 bases are TGTGCCAGCAGCCCACGGGACTTCTCCTACAATGAGCAGTTCTTC. Protein: CASSPRDFSYNEQFF.